This record covers a single T cell receptor beta chain. The protocol was immunoSEQ multiplex PCR, while the TCRdb copy is restricted to in-frame clones and leaves out a portion. The table has 100,000 to 150,000 clones, around 89% seen once. The data were obtained in a study of blood T cell repertoires in COVID-19. Study background: Sites across the United States, Italy and Spain contributed samples from acute and convalescent COVID-19.

This CDR3 has 16 residues. V lost 1 base and J 7 bases, leaving 14 bases between the germline ends. Germline CDR1 and CDR2: LNHDA and SQIVND (reference sequence). This sequence originates from a man in his fifties with active or convalescent COVID-19. Sequencing was carried out using peripheral blood. This sequence joins TRBV19 and TRBJ1-6, with unresolved D. The DNA of the CDR3 is TGTGCCAGTAGTATAGTGGGCAGCTCTAACAATTCACCCCTCCACTTT. Protein product: CASSIVGSSNNSPLHF.